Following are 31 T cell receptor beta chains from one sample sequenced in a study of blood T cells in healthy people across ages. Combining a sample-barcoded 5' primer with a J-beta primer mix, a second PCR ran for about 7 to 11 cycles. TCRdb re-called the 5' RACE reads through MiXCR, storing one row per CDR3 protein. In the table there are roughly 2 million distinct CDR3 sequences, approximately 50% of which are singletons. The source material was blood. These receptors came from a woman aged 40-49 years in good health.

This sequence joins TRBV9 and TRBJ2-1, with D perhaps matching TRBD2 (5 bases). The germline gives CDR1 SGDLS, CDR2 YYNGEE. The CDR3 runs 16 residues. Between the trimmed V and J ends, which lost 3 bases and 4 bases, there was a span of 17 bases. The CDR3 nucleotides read TGTGCCAGCAGCGCTGCTTCGAGGCAGCGGTACAATGAGCAGTTCTTC. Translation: CASSAASRQRYNEQFF.

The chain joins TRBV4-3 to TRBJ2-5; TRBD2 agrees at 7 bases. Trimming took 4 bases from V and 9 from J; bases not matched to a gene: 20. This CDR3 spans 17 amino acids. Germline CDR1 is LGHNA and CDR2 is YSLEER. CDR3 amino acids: CASSPRTSGSGGEAQYF. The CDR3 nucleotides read TGCGCCAGCAGCCCGCGGACTAGTGGGTCAGGCGGGGAGGCCCAGTACTTC.

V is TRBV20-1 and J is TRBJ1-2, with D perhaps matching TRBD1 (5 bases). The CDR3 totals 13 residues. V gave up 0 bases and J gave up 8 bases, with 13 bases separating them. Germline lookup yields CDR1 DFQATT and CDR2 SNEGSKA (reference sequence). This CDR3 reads CSARDRTNRGYTF. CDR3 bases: TGCAGTGCTAGAGATCGTACGAACAGGGGCTACACCTTC.

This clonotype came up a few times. The CDR3 is CASSLRSERGNPGEQYF. The CDR3 DNA sequence: TGTGCCAGCAGCTTACGGAGCGAGCGGGGGAATCCGGGGGAGCAGTACTTC. The gene calls are TRBV7-9 and TRBJ2-7; 8 nucleotides line up with TRBD2. The junction had 16 bases not matched to a gene; V was cut back by 2 bases and J by 7 bases. Germline values: CDR1 SEHNR, CDR2 FQNEAQ (reference sequence). CDR3 size: 17 residues.

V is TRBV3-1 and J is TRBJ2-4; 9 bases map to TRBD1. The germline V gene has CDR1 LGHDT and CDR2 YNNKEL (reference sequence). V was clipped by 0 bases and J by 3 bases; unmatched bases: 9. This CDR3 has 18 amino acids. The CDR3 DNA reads TGTGCCAGCAGCCAAGAGGGCACAGGGGGCAGGGGCAAAAACATTCAGTACTTC. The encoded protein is CASSQEGTGGRGKNIQYF.

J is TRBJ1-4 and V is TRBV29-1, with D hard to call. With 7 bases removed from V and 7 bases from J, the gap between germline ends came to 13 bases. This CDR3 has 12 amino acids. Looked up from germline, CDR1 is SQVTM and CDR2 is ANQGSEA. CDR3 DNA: TGCAGCGGGGTTGGGCTGGCTGAAAAACTGTTTTTT. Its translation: CSGVGLAEKLFF.

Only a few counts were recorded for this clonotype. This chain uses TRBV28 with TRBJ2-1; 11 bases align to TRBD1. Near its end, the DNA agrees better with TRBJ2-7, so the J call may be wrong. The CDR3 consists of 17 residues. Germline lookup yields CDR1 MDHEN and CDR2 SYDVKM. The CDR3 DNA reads TGTGCCAGCAGTTTATGGTCCAGGGGACAGGGGGGGAATGAGCAGTACTTC. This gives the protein CASSLWSRGQGGNEQYF.

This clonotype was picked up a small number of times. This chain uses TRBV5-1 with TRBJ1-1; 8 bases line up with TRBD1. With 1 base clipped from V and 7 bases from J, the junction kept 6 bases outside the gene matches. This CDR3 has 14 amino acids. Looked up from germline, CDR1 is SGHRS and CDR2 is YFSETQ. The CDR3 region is CASSLSAGGFEAFF. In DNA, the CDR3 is TGCGCCAGCAGCTTGTCGGCAGGGGGCTTTGAAGCTTTCTTT. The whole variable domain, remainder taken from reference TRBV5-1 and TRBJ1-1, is KAGVTQTPRYLIKTRGQQVTLSCSPISGHRSVSWYQQTPGQGLQFLFEYFSETQRNKGNFPGRFSGRQFSNSRSEMNVSTLELGDSALYLCASSLSAGGFEAFFGQGTRLTVV.

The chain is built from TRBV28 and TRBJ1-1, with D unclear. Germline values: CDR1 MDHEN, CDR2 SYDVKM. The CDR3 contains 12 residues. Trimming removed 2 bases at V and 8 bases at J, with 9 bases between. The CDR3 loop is CASSLATVEAFF. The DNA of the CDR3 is TGTGCCAGCAGTTTAGCGACGGTAGAAGCTTTCTTT. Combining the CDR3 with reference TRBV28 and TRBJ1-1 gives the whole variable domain DVKVTQSSRYLVKRTGEKVFLECVQDMDHENMFWYRQDPGLGLRLIYFSYDVKMKEKGDIPEGYSVSREKKERFSLILESASTNQTSMYLCASSLATVEAFFGQGTRLTVV.

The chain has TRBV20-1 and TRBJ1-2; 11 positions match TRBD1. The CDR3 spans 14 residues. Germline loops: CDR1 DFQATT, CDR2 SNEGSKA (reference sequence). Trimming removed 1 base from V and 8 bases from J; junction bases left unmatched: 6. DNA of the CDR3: TGCAGTGCTAGAGTAGGACAGGGGGCGCGGGGCTACACCTTC. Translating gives CSARVGQGARGYTF.

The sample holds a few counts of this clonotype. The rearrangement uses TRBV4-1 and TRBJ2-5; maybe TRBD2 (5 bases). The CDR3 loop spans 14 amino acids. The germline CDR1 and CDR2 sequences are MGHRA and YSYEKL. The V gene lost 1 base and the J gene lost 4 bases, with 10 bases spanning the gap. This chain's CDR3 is CASSQGRGVETQYF. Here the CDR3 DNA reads TGCGCCAGCAGCCAAGGACGGGGAGTAGAGACCCAGTACTTC.

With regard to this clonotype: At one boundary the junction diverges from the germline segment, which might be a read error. The CDR3 coding sequence is TGTGCTAGCAGCTCCCCCAGGACTAGCGGGGGCCTTTCCTACAATGAGCAGTTCTTC. Translating gives CASSSPRTSGGLSYNEQFF. The J gene is TRBJ2-1, the V gene TRBV7-7; 13 nucleotides match TRBD2. The CDR3 length is 19 residues. Germline-derived CDR1 and CDR2 are SSHAT and FNYEAQ (reference sequence).

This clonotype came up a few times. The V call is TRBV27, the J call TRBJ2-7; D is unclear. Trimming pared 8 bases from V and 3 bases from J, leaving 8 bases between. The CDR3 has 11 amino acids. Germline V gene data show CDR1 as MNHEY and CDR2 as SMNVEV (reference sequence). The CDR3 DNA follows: TGTGCCAGCGCCAAAAGCTACGAGCAGTACTTC. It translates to CASAKSYEQYF.

CDR3 amino acids: CASSYPGLGSDTQYF. For the CDR3, the DNA is TGTGCCAGCAGTTACCCTGGACTAGGATCAGATACGCAGTATTTT. This rearrangement joins TRBV6-6 to TRBJ2-3; the match to TRBD2 covers 7 bases. The germline gives CDR1 MNHNY, CDR2 SVGAGI (reference sequence). The CDR3 spans 15 residues. V lost 2 bases and J lost 4; bases outside the gene matches: 6.

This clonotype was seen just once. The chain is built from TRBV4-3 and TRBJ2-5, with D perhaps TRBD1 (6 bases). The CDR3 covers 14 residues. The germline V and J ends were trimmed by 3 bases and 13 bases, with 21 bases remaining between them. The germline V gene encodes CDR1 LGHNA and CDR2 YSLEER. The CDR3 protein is CASSQVTTGTPMYF. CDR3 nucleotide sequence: TGCGCCAGCAGCCAGGTAACGACCGGGACACCAATGTACTTC.

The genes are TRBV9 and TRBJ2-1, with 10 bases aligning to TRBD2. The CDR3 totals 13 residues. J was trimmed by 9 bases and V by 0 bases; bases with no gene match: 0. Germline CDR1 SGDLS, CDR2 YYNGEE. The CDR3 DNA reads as TGTGCCAGCAGCGTAGGACTAGCGGGTGAGCAGTTCTTC. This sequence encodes CASSVGLAGEQFF.

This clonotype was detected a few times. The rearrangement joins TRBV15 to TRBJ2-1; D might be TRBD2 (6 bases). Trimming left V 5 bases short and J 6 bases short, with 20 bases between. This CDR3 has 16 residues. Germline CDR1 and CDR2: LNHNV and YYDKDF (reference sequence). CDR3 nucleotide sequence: TGTGCCACCAGCCCTAAAGGTAGCGGCCCTCCCAATGAGCAGTTCTTC. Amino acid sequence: CATSPKGSGPPNEQFF. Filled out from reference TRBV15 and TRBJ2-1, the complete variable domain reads DAMVIQNPRYQVTQFGKPVTLSCSQTLNHNVMYWYQQKSSQAPKLLFHYYDKDFNNEADTPDNFQSRRPNTSFCFLDIRSPGLGDTAMYLCATSPKGSGPPNEQFFGPGTRLTVL.

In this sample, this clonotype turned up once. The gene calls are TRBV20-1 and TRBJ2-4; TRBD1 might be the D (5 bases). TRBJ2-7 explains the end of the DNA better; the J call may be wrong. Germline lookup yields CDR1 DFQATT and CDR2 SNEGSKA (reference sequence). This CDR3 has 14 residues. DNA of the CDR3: TGCAGTGCTGTACCCGGCAGGGTCGCCTACGAGCAGTACTTC. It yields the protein CSAVPGRVAYEQYF.

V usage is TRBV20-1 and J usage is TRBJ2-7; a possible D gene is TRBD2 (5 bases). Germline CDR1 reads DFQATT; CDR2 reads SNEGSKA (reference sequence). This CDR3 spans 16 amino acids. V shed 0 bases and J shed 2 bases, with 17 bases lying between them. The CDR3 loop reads CSARDRGGLLPYEQYF. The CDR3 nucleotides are TGCAGTGCTAGAGATCGAGGAGGACTTCTTCCCTACGAGCAGTACTTC.

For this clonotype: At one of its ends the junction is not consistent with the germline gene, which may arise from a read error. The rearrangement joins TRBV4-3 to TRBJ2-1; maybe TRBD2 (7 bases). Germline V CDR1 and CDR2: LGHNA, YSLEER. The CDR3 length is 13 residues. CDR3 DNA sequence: TGCGCCGGCAGCCAAGAGGGCGGGGGCGAGCAGTTCTTC. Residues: CAGSQEGGGEQFF.

The CDR3 DNA follows: TGTGCCTCCTCCAGACACCCGACCAACTATGGCTACACCTTC. It is translated as CASSRHPTNYGYTF. The chain combines TRBV6-5 with TRBJ1-2; no clear D. Per the germline V gene, CDR1 is MNHEY and CDR2 is SVGAGI. The CDR3 consists of 14 residues. Deletions cut 11 bases from V and 2 bases from J, with 18 bases between.

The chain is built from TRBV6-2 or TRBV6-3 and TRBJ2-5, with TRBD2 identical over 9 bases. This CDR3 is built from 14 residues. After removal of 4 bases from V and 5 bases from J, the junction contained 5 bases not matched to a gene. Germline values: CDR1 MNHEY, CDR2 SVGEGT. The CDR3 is CASSSRGGLETQYF. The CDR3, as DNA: TGTGCCAGCAGTTCGCGGGGGGGCTTGGAGACCCAGTACTTC.

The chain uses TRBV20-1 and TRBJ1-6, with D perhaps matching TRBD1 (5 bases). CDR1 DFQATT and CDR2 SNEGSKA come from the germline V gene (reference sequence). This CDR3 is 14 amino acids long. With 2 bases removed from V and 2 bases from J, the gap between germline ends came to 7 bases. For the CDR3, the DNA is TGCAGTGCTAGACCGGGACCCTATAATTCACCCCTCCACTTT. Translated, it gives CSARPGPYNSPLHF.

The DNA of the CDR3 is TGTGCCAGCAGCTACATGAGGGCAAGGGAGACCCAGTACTTC. Translated, it gives CASSYMRARETQYF. V gene TRBV7-2 combines with J gene TRBJ2-5; weak D call: TRBD2 (5 bases). Germline-derived CDR1 and CDR2 are SGHTA and FQGNSA. CDR3 length: 14 amino acids. Trimming cost V 4 bases and J 5 bases, with 14 bases left between them. Looking up the rest from reference TRBV7-2 and TRBJ2-5 gives the full variable domain: GAGVSQSPSNKVTEKGKDVELRCDPISGHTALYWYRQSLGQGLEFLIYFQGNSAPDKSGLPSDRFSAERTGGSVSTLTIQRTQQEDSAVYLCASSYMRARETQYFGPGTRLLVL.

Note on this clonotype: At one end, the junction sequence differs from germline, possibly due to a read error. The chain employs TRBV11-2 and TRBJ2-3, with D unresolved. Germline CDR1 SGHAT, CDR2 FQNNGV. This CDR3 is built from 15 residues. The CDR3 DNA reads TGTGCTAGCAGCTCCAACTTAGGTTCCACAGATACGCAGTATTTT. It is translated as CASSSNLGSTDTQYF.

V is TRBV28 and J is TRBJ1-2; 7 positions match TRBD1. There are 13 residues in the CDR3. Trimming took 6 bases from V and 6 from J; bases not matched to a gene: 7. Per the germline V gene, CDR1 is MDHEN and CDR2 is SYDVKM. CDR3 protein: CASSPTGFHGYTF. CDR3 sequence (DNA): TGTGCCAGCAGCCCGACAGGGTTTCATGGCTACACCTTC.

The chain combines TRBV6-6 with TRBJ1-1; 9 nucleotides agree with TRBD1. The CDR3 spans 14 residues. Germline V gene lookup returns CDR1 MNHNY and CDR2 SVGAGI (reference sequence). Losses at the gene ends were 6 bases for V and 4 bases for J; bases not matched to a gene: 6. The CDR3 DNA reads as TGTGCCAGCAGCCACACAGGGGGCCCCACTGAAGCTTTCTTT. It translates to CASSHTGGPTEAFF.

The CDR3 DNA sequence: TGTGCCAGCAGCTCCTATCCACTAGCGGGGGGCCGCACAGATACGCAGTATTTT. Amino acid sequence: CASSSYPLAGGRTDTQYF. This sequence joins TRBV7-6 and TRBJ2-3, with 12 bases fitting TRBD2. Germline CDR1 reads SGHVS; CDR2 reads FNYEAQ. V shed 4 bases and J 1 base; nucleotides not matched to a gene: 9. The CDR3 consists of 18 residues.

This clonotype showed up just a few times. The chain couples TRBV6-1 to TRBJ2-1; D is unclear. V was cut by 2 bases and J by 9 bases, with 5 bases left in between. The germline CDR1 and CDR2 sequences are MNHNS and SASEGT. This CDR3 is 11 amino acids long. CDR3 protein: CASSEYLEQFF. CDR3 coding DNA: TGTGCCAGCAGTGAATACCTTGAGCAGTTCTTC.

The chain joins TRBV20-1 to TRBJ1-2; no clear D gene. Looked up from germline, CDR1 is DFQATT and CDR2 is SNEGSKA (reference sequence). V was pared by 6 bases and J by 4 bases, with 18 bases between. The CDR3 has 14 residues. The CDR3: CSAYDPGGAYGYTF. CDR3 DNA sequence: TGCAGTGCCTATGACCCTGGTGGAGCCTATGGCTACACCTTC.

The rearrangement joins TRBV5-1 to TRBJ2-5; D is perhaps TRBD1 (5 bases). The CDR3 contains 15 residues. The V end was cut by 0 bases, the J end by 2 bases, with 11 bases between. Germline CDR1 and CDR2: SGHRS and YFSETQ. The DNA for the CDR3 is TGCGCCAGCAGCTTGGGCGCAGGGATGCAAGAGACCCAGTACTTC. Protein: CASSLGAGMQETQYF.